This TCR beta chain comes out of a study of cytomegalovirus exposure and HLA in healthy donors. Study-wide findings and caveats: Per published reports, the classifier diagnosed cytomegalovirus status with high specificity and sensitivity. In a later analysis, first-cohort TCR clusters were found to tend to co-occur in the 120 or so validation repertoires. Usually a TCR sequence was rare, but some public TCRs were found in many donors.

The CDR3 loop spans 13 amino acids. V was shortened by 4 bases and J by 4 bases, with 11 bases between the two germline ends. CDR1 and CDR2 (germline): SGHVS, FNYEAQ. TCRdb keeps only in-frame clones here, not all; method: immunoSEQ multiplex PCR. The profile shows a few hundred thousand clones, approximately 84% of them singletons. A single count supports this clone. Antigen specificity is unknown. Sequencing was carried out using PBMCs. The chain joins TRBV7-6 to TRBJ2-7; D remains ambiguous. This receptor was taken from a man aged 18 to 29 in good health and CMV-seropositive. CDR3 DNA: TGTGCCAGCAGCTCTGAGTTGGGATACGAGCAGTACTTC. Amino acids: CASSSELGYEQYF.